The 24 T cell receptor beta chains in this list originate from one sample, sequenced in a study of shared clonotypes between healthy human individuals (dated by TCRdb to 2020 to 2022). The library was produced with the immunoSEQ multiplex PCR assay. This is the immuneACCESS table as TCRdb keeps it, with only in-frame sequences that have V and J called. A part of the clones is gone; compared with another copy, unresolved V genes explain less than half, and the rest is unexplained. The sample table contains around 2.5 million clones; only one count was recorded for 90% to 95% of them. The top ten clonotypes cover 0.35% to 0.45% of the sample. Source material: naive CD4+ T cells from PBMCs. This specimen's cell subset or site label, per the study, means: CD45RA+ positively selected. The source of these receptors is a man aged 18 to 29 in good health. Some clones in this sample may be carry-over from other donors' samples.

The rearrangement links TRBV11-3 to TRBJ2-1, with 9 nucleotides matching TRBD1. The length of the CDR3 is 15 residues. The germline V gene encodes CDR1 SGHNT and CDR2 YENEEA. V shed 5 bases, J shed 7 bases, and the junction held 9 bases outside the gene matches. CDR3 in DNA: TGTGCCAGCAGCGGACTCGGGACAGGGTTGAATGAGCAGTTCTTC. This sequence encodes CASSGLGTGLNEQFF.

This clone showed up just once. The chain joins TRBV28 to TRBJ2-2, with 8 bases that match TRBD1. V gave up 7 bases and J gave up 5 bases; unmatched junction bases: 3. There are 13 residues in the CDR3. Germline assignment: CDR1 MDHEN and CDR2 SYDVKM. CDR3 DNA: TGTGCCAGCAAAAGACAGGGGACCGGGGAGCTGTTTTTT. This sequence encodes CASKRQGTGELFF.

Only a few counts were recorded for this clone. This chain links TRBV4-1 with TRBJ1-4, with D possibly TRBD1 on 6 matching bases. Germline CDR1 and CDR2: MGHRA and YSYEKL. This CDR3 is built from 14 residues. With 3 bases removed from V and 1 base from J, the gap between germline ends came to 6 bases. The CDR3 region has the DNA TGCGCCAGCAGCCAGGACAGAACTAATGAAAAACTGTTTTTT. Encoded protein: CASSQDRTNEKLFF.

The chain has TRBV7-3 and TRBJ2-3; D not resolved. The CDR3 runs to 13 residues. CDR1 is SGHTA and CDR2 is FQGTGA in the germline V gene. V lost 5 bases and J 10 bases, leaving 16 bases between the germline ends. The CDR3 reads CASSPSWQIPQYF. The CDR3 DNA follows: TGTGCCAGCAGCCCGTCGTGGCAGATTCCGCAGTATTTT.

This clone appeared once. DNA for the CDR3: TGTGCCAGCAGTATCGGGCAGACGAGCAATCAGCCCCAGCATTTT. Protein sequence: CASSIGQTSNQPQHF. This chain connects TRBV6-6 to TRBJ1-5; D uncertain. Germline CDR1 MNHNY, CDR2 SVGAGI (reference sequence). V lost 5 bases and J 1 base, leaving 12 bases between the germline ends. The CDR3 has 15 residues.

The chain combines TRBV11-2 with TRBJ2-2; D remains ambiguous. The V gene lost 5 bases and the J gene lost 1 base, with 8 bases spanning the gap. The V gene's germline CDR1 is SGHAT and CDR2 FQNNGV. CDR3 size: 14 residues. CDR3 sequence: CASSPLGNTGELFF. The CDR3 DNA reads TGTGCCAGCAGCCCCCTTGGGAACACCGGGGAGCTGTTTTTT. The full variable domain, rest sourced from reference TRBV11-2 and TRBJ2-2, is EAGVAQSPRYKIIEKRQSVAFWCNPISGHATLYWYQQILGQGPKLLIQFQNNGVVDDSQLPKDRFSAERLKGVDSTLKIQPAKLEDSAVYLCASSPLGNTGELFFGEGSRLTVL.

This chain links TRBV6-6 with TRBJ2-7; 8 positions match TRBD2. This CDR3 contains 13 residues. V shed 8 bases and J 1 base; nucleotides not matched to a gene: 4. Per germline, CDR1 MNHNY and CDR2 SVGAGI (reference sequence). This chain's CDR3 is CASCGTRSYEQYF. The CDR3 coding sequence is TGTGCCAGCTGTGGGACTAGATCCTACGAGCAGTACTTC.

This clone is a singleton in its sample. V and J are TRBV4-1 and TRBJ2-1; TRBD2 is a possible D gene (6 bases). Trimming took off 4 bases at V and 10 bases at J, with 23 bases between the two ends. Germline V gives CDR1 MGHRA, CDR2 YSYEKL. This CDR3 is built from 16 residues. CDR3 sequence reads: CASSPTTTSSSQEQFF. The CDR3 DNA follows: TGCGCCAGCAGCCCTACAACGACTAGTTCCTCACAAGAGCAGTTCTTC.

In regard to this clone: The same CDR3 is also encoded by other DNA sequences in this sample. The chain combines TRBV9 with TRBJ2-1; 12 bases are a match to TRBD2. V lost 0 bases, J lost 9 bases, and 4 bases stayed unmatched. Germline V gene lookup returns CDR1 SGDLS and CDR2 YYNGEE. The CDR3 runs 15 residues. The CDR3 region has the DNA TGTGCCAGCAGCGTAGGGACTAGCGGGACCGGTGAGCAGTTCTTC. This translates into CASSVGTSGTGEQFF.

The chain employs TRBV7-8 and TRBJ2-1; 8 bases map to TRBD1. After removal of 5 bases from V and 0 bases from J, the junction contained 3 bases not matched to a gene. CDR1 is SGHVS, CDR2 FQNEAQ, per germline. This CDR3 contains 15 residues. As DNA, the CDR3 is TGTGCCAGCAGCGCAGGGGGCATCTCCTACAATGAGCAGTTCTTC. It is translated as CASSAGGISYNEQFF.

Points on this clone: Different DNA sequences within this sample yield the same CDR3. This sequence joins TRBV2 and TRBJ2-7, with D maybe TRBD2 (5 bases). Germline values: CDR1 SNHLY, CDR2 FYNNEI. The CDR3 totals 11 residues. Trimming shortened V by 6 bases and J by 4 bases, and 7 bases separated the two germline ends. This chain's CDR3 is CASRSGYEQYF. In nucleotides, the CDR3 is TGTGCCAGCAGAAGCGGTTACGAGCAGTACTTC.

The chain is built from TRBV30 and TRBJ1-2; D is unresolved. V dropped 0 bases and J dropped 8 bases, with 10 bases sitting between them. The V gene's germline CDR1 is GTSNPN and CDR2 SVGIG (reference sequence). This CDR3 contains 12 residues. CDR3 amino acids: CAWSVPRGGYTF. The CDR3 DNA follows: TGTGCCTGGAGTGTACCCCGGGGAGGCTACACCTTC.

V gene TRBV11-2 combines with J gene TRBJ2-1; no reliable D call. Trimming took off 10 bases at V and 9 bases at J, with 16 bases between the two ends. Germline V lookup: CDR1 SGHAT, CDR2 FQNNGV. The CDR3 has 12 residues. This chain's CDR3 is CATRRPWGEQFF. CDR3 bases: TGTGCCACCCGAAGACCTTGGGGTGAGCAGTTCTTC. Full variable domain (missing parts from reference TRBV11-2 and TRBJ2-1): EAGVAQSPRYKIIEKRQSVAFWCNPISGHATLYWYQQILGQGPKLLIQFQNNGVVDDSQLPKDRFSAERLKGVDSTLKIQPAKLEDSAVYLCATRRPWGEQFFGPGTRLTVL.

The chain links TRBV28 to TRBJ1-4; tentative D call: TRBD1 (5 bases). CDR3 length: 14 residues. CDR1 is MDHEN and CDR2 is SYDVKM in the germline V gene. The germline V and J ends were trimmed by 3 bases and 8 bases, with 13 bases remaining between them. Here the CDR3 DNA reads TGTGCCAGCAGTTTTAGGCAGGGAACCGAAAAACTGTTTTTT. Protein: CASSFRQGTEKLFF. Using reference TRBV28 and TRBJ1-4 for the parts outside the CDR3, the full variable domain is DVKVTQSSRYLVKRTGEKVFLECVQDMDHENMFWYRQDPGLGLRLIYFSYDVKMKEKGDIPEGYSVSREKKERFSLILESASTNQTSMYLCASSFRQGTEKLFFGSGTQLSVL.

J is TRBJ2-5 and V is TRBV5-1; the D is unclear. V was clipped by 4 bases and J by 1 base, with 11 bases between them. Germline lookup yields CDR1 SGHRS and CDR2 YFSETQ. The CDR3 has 14 residues. The CDR3 DNA reads as TGCGCCAGCAGCCCCCAGGCGCTCCAAGAGACCCAGTACTTC. Translation: CASSPQALQETQYF.

The gene calls are TRBV18 and TRBJ1-1; TRBD1 agrees at 7 bases. Germline CDR1 and CDR2: KGHSH and LQKENI. The CDR3 spans 12 residues. The V gene end was trimmed by 3 bases and the J gene end by 11 bases; junction bases not matched to a gene: 6. This CDR3 reads CASSPQGGAAFF. As DNA, the CDR3 is TGTGCCAGCTCACCGCAGGGGGGGGCGGCTTTCTTT.

V usage is TRBV5-1 and J usage is TRBJ2-7; 10 nucleotides match TRBD1. Germline lookup yields CDR1 SGHRS and CDR2 YFSETQ. J was trimmed by 4 bases and V by 4 bases; bases with no gene match: 8. This CDR3 spans 15 amino acids. The CDR3 sequence is CASSQGTGAVYEQYF. The CDR3 nucleotides read TGCGCCAGCAGCCAAGGGACAGGGGCCGTATACGAGCAGTACTTC.

This chain connects TRBV5-1 to TRBJ2-7; tentatively, D is TRBD1 (6 bases). CDR3 size: 15 residues. V lost 6 bases and J 6 bases, leaving 22 bases between the germline ends. Germline lookup yields CDR1 SGHRS and CDR2 YFSETQ. The CDR3 sequence is CASTFETGSRGEQYF. CDR3 coding DNA: TGCGCCAGCACCTTCGAGACAGGCAGTAGGGGCGAGCAGTACTTC.

The chain employs TRBV10-3 and TRBJ2-7; D is unclear. There are 12 residues in the CDR3. In germline, CDR1 is ENHRY, CDR2 SYGVKD. V lost 6 bases to trimming and J lost 6 bases, with 12 bases between them. This CDR3 reads CAISETSGEQYF. CDR3 bases: TGTGCCATCAGCGAGACTTCAGGCGAGCAGTACTTC.

This rearrangement joins TRBV14 to TRBJ1-1; the D is unclear. Germline V gives CDR1 SGHDN, CDR2 FVKESK. The germline V and J ends were trimmed by 4 bases and 0 bases, with 6 bases remaining between them. The CDR3 has 13 residues. The CDR3 nucleotides are TGTGCCAGCAGCCCCCTCATGAACACTGAAGCTTTCTTT. It yields the protein CASSPLMNTEAFF. The whole variable domain, filled in from reference TRBV14 and TRBJ1-1, reads EAGVTQFPSHSVIEKGQTVTLRCDPISGHDNLYWYRRVMGKEIKFLLHFVKESKQDESGMPNNRFLAERTGGTYSTLKVQPAELEDSGVYFCASSPLMNTEAFFGQGTRLTVV.

The chain links TRBV2 to TRBJ1-4; D is perhaps TRBD1 (6 bases). This CDR3 contains 12 residues. V was clipped by 6 bases and J by 8 bases, with 10 bases between them. Germline CDR1 SNHLY, CDR2 FYNNEI. This CDR3 is CASSKGGEKLFF. In nucleotides, the CDR3 is TGTGCCAGCAGCAAAGGGGGAGAAAAACTGTTTTTT.

The J gene is TRBJ1-1, the V gene TRBV2; D perhaps matches TRBD1 (5 bases). V shed 6 bases and J shed 4 bases, with 12 bases lying between them. The germline gives CDR1 SNHLY, CDR2 FYNNEI. CDR3 length: 13 residues. The CDR3 sequence is CASRGDLGTEAFF. The DNA for the CDR3 is TGTGCCAGCAGGGGGGACCTAGGCACTGAAGCTTTCTTT.

This chain links TRBV2 with TRBJ1-4; D unclear. The V end lost 6 bases, the J end lost 11 bases, and 25 bases lay between the germline ends. This CDR3 comprises 16 residues. Looked up from germline, CDR1 is SNHLY and CDR2 is FYNNEI. CDR3 sequence reads: CASRDGRIPRSFKLFF. The CDR3 DNA follows: TGTGCCAGCAGGGACGGACGGATACCGCGTTCTTTTAAACTGTTTTTT.

This clone was found many times. Different DNA sequences within this sample yield the same CDR3. The V and J genes are TRBV13 and TRBJ1-5; D remains ambiguous. Germline CDR1 and CDR2: PRHDT and FYEKMQ (reference sequence). The CDR3 has 12 residues. Trimming cost V 0 bases and J 7 bases, with 4 bases left between them. The CDR3 region has the DNA TGTGCCAGCAGCTTAGGGAGACAGCCCCAGCATTTT. Translating it yields CASSLGRQPQHF.